What follows are 5 T cell receptor beta chains derived from one specimen sequenced in a study of metastatic and nonmetastatic thyroid tumors. Among the patients, none had received any treatment before thyroid surgery. TCRdb re-called the PCR reads via MiXCR. The sample records some 37,000 clones, around 47% being singletons. Sequencing input: tumor tissue. The receptor set was obtained from a male donor with papillary thyroid cancer or a benign thyroid nodule (not recorded which). Some clones in this sample may be carry-over from other donors' samples.

The V call is TRBV6-5, the J call TRBJ1-1; a weak D match, TRBD1 (5 bases). There are 12 residues in the CDR3. CDR1 and CDR2 (germline): MNHEY, SVGAGI. V lost 2 bases and J 10 bases, leaving 11 bases between the germline ends. The CDR3 nucleotides read TGTGCCAGCAGTTACGGGGATGGGGCAGCTTTCTTT. It encodes CASSYGDGAAFF.

The sample holds a few counts of this clone. The chain joins TRBV6-2 or TRBV6-3 to TRBJ1-1; 8 nucleotides agree with TRBD1. Germline-derived CDR1 and CDR2 are MNHEY and SVGEGT. The CDR3 sequence is 13 residues long. Unmatched junction bases numbered 3, after V lost 8 bases and J lost 1 base. The CDR3 bases are TGTGCCAGCGGACAGGGAGAGAACACTGAAGCTTTCTTT. Translating gives CASGQGENTEAFF.

The V call is TRBV13, the J call TRBJ2-3; D gene unclear. The CDR3 length is 15 residues. Germline V gives CDR1 PRHDT, CDR2 FYEKMQ (reference sequence). The V gene lost 2 bases and the J gene lost 4 bases, with 13 bases spanning the gap. CDR3 region: CASSLRLAASDTQYF. The CDR3 nucleotides read TGTGCCAGCAGCTTACGTTTGGCAGCCTCAGATACGCAGTATTTT.

This chain connects TRBV30 to TRBJ2-3, with TRBD2 matching 9 bases. V trimming: 0 bases; J trimming: 1 base; junction bases outside the gene matches: 5. Looked up from germline, CDR1 is GTSNPN and CDR2 is SVGIG (reference sequence). This CDR3 comprises 16 residues. The CDR3 spells CAWSVLAGSGTDTQYF. CDR3 nucleotide sequence: TGTGCCTGGAGTGTACTAGCGGGTTCTGGCACAGATACGCAGTATTTT. Complete variable domain (other parts from reference TRBV30 and TRBJ2-3): SQTIHQWPATLVQPVGSPLSLECTVEGTSNPNLYWYRQAAGRGLQLLFYSVGIGQISSEVPQNLSASRPQDRQFILSSKKLLLSDSGFYLCAWSVLAGSGTDTQYFGPGTRLTVL.

This rearrangement joins TRBV19 to TRBJ2-2; 8 bases agree with TRBD2. With V trimmed by 3 bases and J by 3 bases, 6 bases remained unmatched. This CDR3 region has 16 residues. Germline V gives CDR1 LNHDA, CDR2 SQIVND (reference sequence). The CDR3 bases are TGTGCCAGTAGTATTATCGGGGGGGTGGACACCGGGGAGCTGTTTTTT. It encodes CASSIIGGVDTGELFF.